The clone carrying this T cell receptor (beta chain) occurred a few times. Its specificity is not known. The sample comes from a study of shared clonotypes between healthy human individuals. Study-wide background: Aged between 18 and 49, the donors were a couple of women and a few men.

General study points: Blood alone was sampled, and tissue repertoires likely differ. Across a handful of donors, naive CD4 shared around 5.1%, naive CD8 under 4%, memory CD4 over 2%, memory CD8 0.35% to 0.5%. The donor pool, a small one, limited the genetic and exposure-history diversity represented.

V lost 1 base to trimming and J lost 1 base, with 5 bases between them. The CDR3 length is 13 residues. The germline gives CDR1 SGHNT, CDR2 YYREEE (reference sequence). Produced via immunoSEQ multiplex PCR; TCRdb's table is partial and in-frame only. Counted here are 150,000 to 200,000 clones, about 68% occurring once; the ten biggest clones make up less than 11%. The receptor was isolated from a man under 40 in good health. Specimen: memory CD4+ T cells sorted from blood. The subset denotes: CD45RA-negative fraction. The J gene is TRBJ1-1, the V gene TRBV5-4; D uncertain. The CDR3 nucleotides are TGTGCCAGCAGCTTGACGGCGAACACTGAAGCTTTCTTT. This translates into CASSLTANTEAFF.